One and the same sample provided the 13 T cell receptor beta chains below, sequenced in a study of identical twins. TCRdb called the 5' RACE reads again in MiXCR, with one record for every CDR3 protein. The sample has about 470,000 distinct CDR3 sequences; 20% to 25% are singletons. These data also featured in a second study, about T cells expressing NK-cell markers.

The sample was CD4+ T cells sorted from blood. These receptor sequences come from a woman between 18 and 30 years old in good health.

V and J are TRBV7-9 and TRBJ2-7; TRBD2 might be the D (6 bases). V lost 5 bases and J lost 7, with 21 bases in between. The CDR3 runs to 15 residues. Germline assignment: CDR1 SEHNR and CDR2 FQNEAQ (reference sequence). CDR3 DNA sequence: TGTGCCAGCAGCGATTGGAGGCAGCTCGGGGGAGAGCAGTACTTC. This encodes CASSDWRQLGGEQYF. Drawing the rest from reference TRBV7-9 and TRBJ2-7, the complete variable domain is DTGVSQNPRHKITKRGQNVTFRCDPISEHNRLYWYRQTLGQGPEFLTYFQNEAQLEKSRLLSDRFSAERPKGSFSTLEIQRTEQGDSAMYLCASSDWRQLGGEQYFGPGTRLTVT.

This chain connects TRBV20-1 to TRBJ1-1, with D tentatively TRBD1 (6 bases). The CDR3 has 13 residues. Germline CDR1 is DFQATT and CDR2 is SNEGSKA (reference sequence). The V gene lost 2 bases and the J gene lost 3 bases, with 10 bases spanning the gap. CDR3 sequence (DNA): TGCAGTGCTAGACGGGGGGCTGACACTGAAGCTTTCTTT. This gives the protein CSARRGADTEAFF.

The genes are TRBV11-1 and TRBJ2-3; either TRBD1 or TRBD2 may supply D (5 bases each). The CDR3 sequence is 16 residues long. Germline V gives CDR1 SGHAT, CDR2 FQDESV (reference sequence). Deletions cut 4 bases from V and 0 bases from J, with 14 bases between. The CDR3 spells CASSSQGVGSTDTQYF. The CDR3 coding sequence is TGTGCCAGCAGCTCGCAGGGAGTGGGAAGCACAGATACGCAGTATTTT. Supplemented by reference TRBV11-1 and TRBJ2-3, the full variable domain reads EAEVAQSPRYKITEKSQAVAFWCDPISGHATLYWYRQILGQGPELLVQFQDESVVDDSQLPKDRFSAERLKGVDSTLKIQPAELGDSAMYLCASSSQGVGSTDTQYFGPGTRLTVL.

This clonotype was recorded once. The chain carries TRBV10-2 and TRBJ2-3; TRBD1 aligns across 8 bases. The CDR3 runs 16 residues. After removal of 6 bases from V and 3 bases from J, the junction contained 11 bases not matched to a gene. Germline CDR1 is WSHSY and CDR2 is SAAADI. The CDR3 reads CASSPDDRGFTDTQYF. For the CDR3, the DNA is TGCGCCAGCAGCCCTGATGACAGGGGATTTACAGATACGCAGTATTTT.

In its sample, this clonotype was seen a few times. The rearrangement joins TRBV7-9 to TRBJ2-3; tentative D call: TRBD2 (6 bases). This CDR3 is 15 amino acids long. CDR1 and CDR2 from the germline V gene are SEHNR and FQNEAQ (reference sequence). V was pared by 3 bases and J by 2 bases, with 12 bases between. The CDR3 DNA is TGTGCCAGCAGCTTTAACGGGGGAGACACAGATACGCAGTATTTT. Encoded protein: CASSFNGGDTDTQYF.

The chain combines TRBV6-1 with TRBJ2-2; tentatively, D is TRBD2 (6 bases). Germline assignment: CDR1 MNHNS and CDR2 SASEGT. The CDR3 is 18 amino acids. The V gene lost 6 bases and the J gene lost 4 bases, with 24 bases spanning the gap. This chain's CDR3 is CASSKRVAERLGTGELFF. DNA for the CDR3: TGTGCCAGCAGCAAACGCGTAGCGGAGAGGCTGGGCACCGGGGAGCTGTTTTTT.

The chain employs TRBV5-1 and TRBJ2-7, with 15 bases aligning to TRBD2. The trim removed 3 bases at V and 0 bases at J, leaving 4 bases unmatched. CDR1 SGHRS and CDR2 YFSETQ come from the germline V gene. The CDR3 runs 17 residues. The CDR3 reads CASSSGTSGGTSYEQYF. Here the CDR3 DNA reads TGCGCCAGCAGCTCTGGGACTAGCGGGGGGACCTCCTACGAGCAGTACTTC.

In its sample, this clonotype was seen a few times. This rearrangement joins TRBV27 to TRBJ2-1; D uncertain. The germline V gene encodes CDR1 MNHEY and CDR2 SMNVEV (reference sequence). Trimming left V 4 bases short and J 0 bases short, with 10 bases between. The CDR3 has 15 residues. The CDR3 protein is CASSSYISSYNEQFF. The DNA for the CDR3 is TGTGCCAGCAGTTCCTATATTAGCTCCTACAATGAGCAGTTCTTC.

This clonotype was observed many times. The chain links TRBV11-2 to TRBJ2-1; D possibly corresponds to TRBD1 (6 bases). Trimming left V 3 bases short and J 8 bases short, with 20 bases between. This CDR3 region has 16 residues. Germline assignment: CDR1 SGHAT and CDR2 FQNNGV. CDR3 sequence: CASSLAPVWGRDEQFF. In nucleotides, the CDR3 is TGTGCCAGCAGCTTGGCCCCAGTATGGGGGCGAGATGAGCAGTTCTTC.

This clonotype has more than one count but fewer than ten. The chain couples TRBV21-1 to TRBJ1-2; the table names TRBD1, a call not compared with the DNA. TRBV21-1 represents a pseudogene. The CDR3 is 17 amino acids. CDR3 loop: CASSKAKGRFNNYGYTF. DNA for the CDR3: TGTGCCAGCAGCAAAGCAAAGGGGCGATTTAACAACTATGGCTACACCTTC.

The J gene is TRBJ2-3, the V gene TRBV29-1, with unresolved D. Germline CDR1 and CDR2: SQVTM and ANQGSEA. Trimming removed 7 bases at V and 5 bases at J, with 10 bases between. The CDR3 is made up of 11 amino acids. In nucleotides, the CDR3 is TGCAGCGAACTTACAGAAGATACGCAGTATTTT. Translating gives CSELTEDTQYF.

The CDR3 bases are TGTGCCAGCAGTTTATCGAGAACGGGCTCTGGAAACACCATATATTTT. Translation: CASSLSRTGSGNTIYF. The rearrangement links TRBV27 to TRBJ1-3; D not resolved. V dropped 0 bases and J dropped 0 bases, with 9 bases sitting between them. From germline, CDR1 is MNHEY and CDR2 SMNVEV (reference sequence). The CDR3 consists of 16 residues.

The chain joins TRBV7-2 to TRBJ2-3; 7 bases align to TRBD1. Trimming took 6 bases from V and 2 from J; bases not matched to a gene: 11. The CDR3 covers 16 residues. CDR1 is SGHTA, CDR2 FQGNSA, per germline. The CDR3 region is CASSKGAQRSTDTQYF. CDR3 nucleotides: TGTGCCAGCAGTAAGGGGGCTCAGCGGTCCACAGATACGCAGTATTTT.